This TCR beta chain derives from a study of graft-versus-host responses after intestinal transplantation. On this clone: Its antigen is unidentified.

V shed 8 bases, J shed 0 bases, and the junction held 11 bases outside the gene matches. The length of the CDR3 is 17 residues. Germline-derived CDR1 and CDR2 are LGHNA and YSLEER. Repertoires were generated with immunoSEQ multiplex PCR, while TCRdb's copy carries only in-frame clones and drops some. The sample yields about 88,000 clones, roughly 93% seen once. The sequencing here drew on unstimulated CD4+ T cells sorted from spleen or lymph node cells, taken before transplant. The sequence was obtained from a human donor who was the organ donor for an intestinal transplant. This rearrangement joins TRBV4-3 to TRBJ1-5, with 9 bases aligning to TRBD1. The CDR3: CASGKQTGGYSNQPQHF. In DNA, the CDR3 is TGCGCCAGCGGCAAGCAGACAGGGGGTTATAGCAATCAGCCCCAGCATTTT.